These 10 T cell receptor beta chains were all obtained from the same sample, sequenced in a study of T cells in lung cancer brain metastases (dated by TCRdb to between 2018 and 2020). Library generation was performed with the immunoSEQ multiplex PCR assay. TCRdb took this table from immuneACCESS and kept in-frame rearrangements with V and J called. Such tables lack part of the clones; where checked against another copy, unresolved V genes explain under half of the gap, and the rest is unexplained. The sample yields roughly 5,100 clones; around 84% were counted once. The top ten hold under 7.5% of the sample. The sequenced sample consisted of tumor tissue from a brain metastasis. The intended sense of this specimen's cell subset or site label: paired resected brain metastasis. The receptors stem from a man over 45 with non-small cell lung cancer that had spread to the brain.

The chain recombines TRBV7-2 with TRBJ2-5, with D hard to call. The tail of the sequence fits TRBJ2-7 better, so the J call may be wrong. The germline V gene encodes CDR1 SGHTA and CDR2 FQGNSA. This CDR3 contains 12 residues. As DNA, the CDR3 is TGTGCCAGCAGCCAATCTAACCTCGAGCAGTACTTC. Amino acid sequence: CASSQSNLEQYF.

The chain carries TRBV5-1 and TRBJ2-3, with D tentatively TRBD2 (6 bases). V was clipped by 3 bases and J by 5 bases, with 13 bases between them. The CDR3 runs to 14 residues. Germline-derived CDR1 and CDR2 are SGHRS and YFSETQ. The CDR3 sequence is CASSSVQRVDTQYF. CDR3 in DNA: TGCGCCAGCAGCTCGGTCCAGCGGGTAGATACGCAGTATTTT.

The J gene is TRBJ2-7, the V gene TRBV30, with D perhaps matching TRBD1 (6 bases). The V end was cut by 4 bases, the J end by 8 bases, with 24 bases between. The CDR3 runs 15 residues. The germline V gene has CDR1 GTSNPN and CDR2 SVGIG (reference sequence). CDR3 in amino acids: CAWIPGTLKRGKQYF. In nucleotides, the CDR3 is TGTGCCTGGATTCCCGGGACACTGAAAAGGGGGAAGCAGTACTTC.

This clone was seen once. This chain joins TRBV30 and TRBJ1-2, with D maybe TRBD1 (6 bases). This CDR3 comprises 12 residues. V dropped 4 bases and J dropped 4 bases, with 10 bases sitting between them. Looked up from germline, CDR1 is GTSNPN and CDR2 is SVGIG (reference sequence). The CDR3 coding sequence is TGTGCCTGGAACAGGGACCTCTATGGCTACACCTTC. This encodes CAWNRDLYGYTF.

This clone was recorded only once. The chain uses TRBV5-6 and TRBJ1-2; the match to TRBD1 covers 7 bases. CDR1 and CDR2 (germline): SGHDT, YYEEEE. This CDR3 is built from 15 residues. With 4 bases clipped from V and 4 bases from J, the junction kept 10 bases outside the gene matches. CDR3 sequence reads: CASSRRDSGFYGYTF. CDR3 DNA sequence: TGTGCCAGCAGCCGCCGGGACAGCGGCTTCTATGGCTACACCTTC.

This clone occurred a few times. The same CDR3 can be traced to other DNA sequences in this sample. The chain combines TRBV4-2 with TRBJ2-3, with TRBD2 matching over 8 bases. This CDR3 is 17 amino acids long. The V gene's germline CDR1 is LGHNA and CDR2 YNFKEQ. V shed 0 bases, J shed 5 bases, and the junction held 10 bases outside the gene matches. CDR3 DNA: TGTGCCAGCAGCCAAGATTTGCCAGCGGGGGAGGGAGATACGCAGTATTTT. It is translated as CASSQDLPAGEGDTQYF.

This chain connects TRBV6-1 to TRBJ1-2; D is undetermined. With 4 bases removed from V and 4 bases from J, the gap between germline ends came to 13 bases. Germline CDR1 MNHNS, CDR2 SASEGT. This CDR3 comprises 14 residues. The DNA for the CDR3 is TGTGCCAGCAGTGCGGACCTGAATGCCTATGGCTACACCTTC. Translation gives CASSADLNAYGYTF.

The gene calls are TRBV5-1 and TRBJ2-2, with a weak D call TRBD1 (6 bases). V dropped 5 bases and J dropped 6 bases, with 14 bases sitting between them. This CDR3 comprises 14 residues. Germline V lookup: CDR1 SGHRS, CDR2 YFSETQ. In DNA, the CDR3 is TGCGCCAGCAGGATAGTGACAGGAGCCGGGGAGCTGTTTTTT. Protein product: CASRIVTGAGELFF. Drawing the rest from reference TRBV5-1 and TRBJ2-2, the complete variable domain is KAGVTQTPRYLIKTRGQQVTLSCSPISGHRSVSWYQQTPGQGLQFLFEYFSETQRNKGNFPGRFSGRQFSNSRSEMNVSTLELGDSALYLCASRIVTGAGELFFGEGSRLTVL.

This chain joins TRBV9 and TRBJ2-3, with D tentatively TRBD2 (6 bases). CDR3 length: 18 residues. In germline, CDR1 is SGDLS, CDR2 YYNGEE. Trimming pared 4 bases from V and 0 bases from J, leaving 21 bases between. CDR3 in amino acids: CASSPRGTIGSSTDTQYF. DNA of the CDR3: TGTGCCAGCAGCCCCCGCGGGACCATCGGTTCTAGCACAGATACGCAGTATTTT.

The rearrangement uses TRBV6-1 and TRBJ1-2; TRBD1 agrees at 7 bases. Germline V gives CDR1 MNHNS, CDR2 SASEGT. CDR3 size: 14 residues. After removal of 6 bases from V and 1 base from J, the junction contained 5 bases not matched to a gene. In nucleotides, the CDR3 is TGTGCCAGCAGCCGGGACAGATATAACTATGGCTACACCTTC. It yields the protein CASSRDRYNYGYTF.